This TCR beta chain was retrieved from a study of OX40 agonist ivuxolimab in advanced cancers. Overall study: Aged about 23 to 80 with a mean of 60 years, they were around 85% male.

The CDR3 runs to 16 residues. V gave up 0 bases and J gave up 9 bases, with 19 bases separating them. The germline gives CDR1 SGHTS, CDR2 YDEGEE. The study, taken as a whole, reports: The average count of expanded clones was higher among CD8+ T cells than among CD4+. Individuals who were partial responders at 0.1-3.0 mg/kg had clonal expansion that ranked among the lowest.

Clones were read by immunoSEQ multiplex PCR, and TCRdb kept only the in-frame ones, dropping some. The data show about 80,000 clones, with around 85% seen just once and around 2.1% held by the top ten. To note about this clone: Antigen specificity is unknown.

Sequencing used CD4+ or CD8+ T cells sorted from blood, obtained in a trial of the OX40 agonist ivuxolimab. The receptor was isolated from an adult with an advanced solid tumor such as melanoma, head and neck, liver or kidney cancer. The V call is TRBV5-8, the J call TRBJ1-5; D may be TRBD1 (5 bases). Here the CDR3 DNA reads TGTGCCAGCAGCTTGGTCGGAGGGGAGGCGGGTCGGCCCCAGCATTTT. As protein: CASSLVGGEAGRPQHF.